This T cell receptor (beta chain) was observed in a study of blood T cell repertoires in COVID-19. Study at large: Samples taken during acute and convalescent COVID-19 were collected in the United States, Italy and Spain. The cDNA or gDNA used as material had been derived from T cells, B-cell-depleted T cells, or PBMCs.

As originally analysed: It was from reference gene primer amplification that nucleated cell counts were estimated. Generated by immunoSEQ multiplex PCR, the TCRdb table keeps only in-frame clones and is missing some. V and J calls and clone size are copied from that table; D and trimming were computed from the DNA. The sample comprises about 400,000 clones, around 90% of which are singletons, and roughly 1.2% rests with the top ten. CDR1 is SGHTA, CDR2 FQGNSA, per germline. The V end was cut by 2 bases, the J end by 4 bases, with 17 bases between. The CDR3 runs to 16 residues. This chain uses TRBV7-2 with TRBJ2-5; D possibly corresponds to TRBD2 (6 bases). The material sequenced was peripheral blood. The receptor's source is a man aged 35 to 55 with acute or convalescent COVID-19. CDR3 sequence: CASSLNRGGALETQYF. The CDR3 DNA reads as TGTGCCAGCAGCTTAAATCGAGGCGGGGCCCTAGAGACCCAGTACTTC.